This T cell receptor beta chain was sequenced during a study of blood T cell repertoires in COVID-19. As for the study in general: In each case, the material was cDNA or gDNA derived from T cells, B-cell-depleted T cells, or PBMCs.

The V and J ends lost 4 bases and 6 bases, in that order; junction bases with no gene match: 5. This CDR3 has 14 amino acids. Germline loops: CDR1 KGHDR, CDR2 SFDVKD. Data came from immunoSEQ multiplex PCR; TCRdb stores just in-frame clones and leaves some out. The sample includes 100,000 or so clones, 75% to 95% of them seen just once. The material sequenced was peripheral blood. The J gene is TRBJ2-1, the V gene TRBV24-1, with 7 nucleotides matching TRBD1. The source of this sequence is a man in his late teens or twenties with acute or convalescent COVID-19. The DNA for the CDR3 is TGTGCCACCAGTGAACCTGGACAGGTCAATGAGCAGTTCTTC. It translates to CATSEPGQVNEQFF.